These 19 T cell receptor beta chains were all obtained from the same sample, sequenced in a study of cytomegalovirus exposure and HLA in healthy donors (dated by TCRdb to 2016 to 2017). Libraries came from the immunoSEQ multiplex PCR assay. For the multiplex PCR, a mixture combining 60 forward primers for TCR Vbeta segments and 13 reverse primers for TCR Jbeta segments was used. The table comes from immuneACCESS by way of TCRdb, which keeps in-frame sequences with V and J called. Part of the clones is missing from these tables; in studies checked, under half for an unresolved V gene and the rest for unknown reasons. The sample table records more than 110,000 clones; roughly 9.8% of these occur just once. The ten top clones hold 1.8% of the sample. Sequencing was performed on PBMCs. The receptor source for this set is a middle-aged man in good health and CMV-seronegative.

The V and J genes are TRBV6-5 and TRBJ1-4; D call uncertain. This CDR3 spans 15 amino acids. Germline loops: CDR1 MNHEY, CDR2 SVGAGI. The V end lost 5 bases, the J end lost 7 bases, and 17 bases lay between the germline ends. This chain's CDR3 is CASSPRDTRGEKLFF. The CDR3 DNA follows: TGTGCCAGCAGTCCTCGAGACACCCGGGGTGAAAAACTGTTTTTT.

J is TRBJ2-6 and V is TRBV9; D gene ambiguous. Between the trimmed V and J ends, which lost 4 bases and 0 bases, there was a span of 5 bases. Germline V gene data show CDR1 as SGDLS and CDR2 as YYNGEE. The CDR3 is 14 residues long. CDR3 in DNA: TGTGCCAGCAGCACAATCTCTGGGGCCAACGTCCTGACTTTC. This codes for CASSTISGANVLTF. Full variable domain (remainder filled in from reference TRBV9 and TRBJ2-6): DSGVTQTPKHLITATGQRVTLRCSPRSGDLSVYWYQQSLDQGLQFLIQYYNGEERAKGNILERFSAQQFPDLHSELNLSSLELGDSALYFCASSTISGANVLTFGAGSRLTVL.

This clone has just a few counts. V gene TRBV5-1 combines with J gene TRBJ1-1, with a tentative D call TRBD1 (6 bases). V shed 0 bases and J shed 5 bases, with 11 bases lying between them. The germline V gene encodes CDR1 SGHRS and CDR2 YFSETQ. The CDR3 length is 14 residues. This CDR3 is CASSLDRVGTEAFF. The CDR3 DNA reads TGCGCCAGCAGCTTGGACAGGGTAGGAACTGAAGCTTTCTTT.

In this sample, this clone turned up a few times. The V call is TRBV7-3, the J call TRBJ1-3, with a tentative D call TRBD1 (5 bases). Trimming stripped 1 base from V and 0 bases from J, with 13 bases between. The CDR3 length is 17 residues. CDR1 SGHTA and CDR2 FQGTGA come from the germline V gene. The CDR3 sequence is CASSLSAAGDSGNTIYF. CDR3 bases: TGTGCCAGCAGCTTAAGTGCCGCGGGGGACTCTGGAAACACCATATATTTT.

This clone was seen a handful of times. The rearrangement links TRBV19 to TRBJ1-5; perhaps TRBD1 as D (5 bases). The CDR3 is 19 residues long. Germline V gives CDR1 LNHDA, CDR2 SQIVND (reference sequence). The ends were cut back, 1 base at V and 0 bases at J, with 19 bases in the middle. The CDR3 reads CASSIGRDRGPYSNQPQHF. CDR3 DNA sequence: TGTGCCAGTAGTATAGGGAGGGATCGGGGACCTTATAGCAATCAGCCCCAGCATTTT. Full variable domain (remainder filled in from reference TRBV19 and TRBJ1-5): DGGITQSPKYLFRKEGQNVTLSCEQNLNHDAMYWYRQDPGQGLRLIYYSQIVNDFQKGDIAEGYSVSREKKESFPLTVTSAQKNPTAFYLCASSIGRDRGPYSNQPQHFGDGTRLSIL.

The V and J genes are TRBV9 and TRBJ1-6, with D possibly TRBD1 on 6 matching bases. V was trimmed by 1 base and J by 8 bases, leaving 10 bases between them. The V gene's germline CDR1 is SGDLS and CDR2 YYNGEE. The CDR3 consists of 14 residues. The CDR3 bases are TGTGCCAGCAGCGTATACAGGGATGATTCACCCCTCCACTTT. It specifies CASSVYRDDSPLHF.

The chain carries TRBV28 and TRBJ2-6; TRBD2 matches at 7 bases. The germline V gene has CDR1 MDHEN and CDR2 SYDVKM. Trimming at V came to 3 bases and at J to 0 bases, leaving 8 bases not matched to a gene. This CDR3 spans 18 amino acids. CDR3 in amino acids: CASSLGGFGVSGANVLTF. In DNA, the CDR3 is TGTGCCAGCAGTTTGGGAGGGTTTGGAGTCTCTGGGGCCAACGTCCTGACTTTC.

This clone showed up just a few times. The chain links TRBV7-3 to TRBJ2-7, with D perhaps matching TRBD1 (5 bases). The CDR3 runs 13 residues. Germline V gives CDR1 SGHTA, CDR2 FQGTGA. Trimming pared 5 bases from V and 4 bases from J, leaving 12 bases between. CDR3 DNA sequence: TGTGCCAGCAGCCCCGGATCAGGGTACGAGCAGTACTTC. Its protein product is CASSPGSGYEQYF.

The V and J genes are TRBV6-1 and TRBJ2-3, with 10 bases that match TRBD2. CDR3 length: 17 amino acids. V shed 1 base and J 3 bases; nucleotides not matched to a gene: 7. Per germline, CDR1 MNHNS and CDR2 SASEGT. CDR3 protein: CASSEGSSGSTTDTQYF. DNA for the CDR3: TGTGCCAGCAGTGAAGGGTCTAGCGGGAGTACGACAGATACGCAGTATTTT.

The CDR3 sequence: CASSEREGPYEQYF. For the CDR3, the DNA is TGTGCCAGCAGTGAACGGGAGGGCCCCTACGAGCAGTACTTC. This sequence joins TRBV6-1 and TRBJ2-7; TRBD2 matches at 8 bases. This CDR3 comprises 14 residues. After removal of 2 bases from V and 2 bases from J, the junction contained 2 bases not matched to a gene. CDR1 MNHNS and CDR2 SASEGT come from the germline V gene.

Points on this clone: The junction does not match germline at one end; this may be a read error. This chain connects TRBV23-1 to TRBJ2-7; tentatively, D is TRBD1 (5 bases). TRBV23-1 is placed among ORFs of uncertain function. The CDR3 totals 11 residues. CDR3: CASSQSQGKHF. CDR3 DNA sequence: TGCGCCAGCAGTCAATCCCAGGGTAAGCACTTC.

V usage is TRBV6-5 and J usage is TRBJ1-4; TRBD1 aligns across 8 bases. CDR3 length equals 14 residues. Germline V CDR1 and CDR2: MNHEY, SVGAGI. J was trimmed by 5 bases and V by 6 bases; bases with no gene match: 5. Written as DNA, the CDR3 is TGTGCCAGCAGCCGGACAGGGCGGAATGAAAAACTGTTTTTT. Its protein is CASSRTGRNEKLFF.

The CDR3 bases are TGCGCCAGCAGCCCACTCGGGGCAGGGGCGGGTGAGCAGTACTTC. Its translation is CASSPLGAGAGEQYF. This chain links TRBV4-1 with TRBJ2-7; a weak D match, TRBD1 (6 bases). With 4 bases removed from V and 7 bases from J, the gap between germline ends came to 20 bases. Per germline, CDR1 MGHRA and CDR2 YSYEKL. This CDR3 has 15 residues.

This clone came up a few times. CDR3 in amino acids: CASSPTSGRTYEQYF. The DNA of the CDR3 is TGTGCCAGCAGCCCGACTAGCGGGAGGACCTACGAGCAGTACTTC. The rearrangement links TRBV5-6 to TRBJ2-7; 13 bases agree with TRBD2. Germline V gene sequence: CDR1 SGHDT, CDR2 YYEEEE. This CDR3 is 15 amino acids long. With V trimmed by 4 bases and J by 2 bases, 3 bases remained unmatched.

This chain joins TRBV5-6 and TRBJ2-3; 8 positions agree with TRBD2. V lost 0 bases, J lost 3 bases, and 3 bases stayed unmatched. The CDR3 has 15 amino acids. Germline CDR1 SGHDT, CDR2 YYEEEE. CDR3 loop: CASSLEASGTDTQYF. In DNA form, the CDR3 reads TGTGCCAGCAGCTTGGAGGCTAGCGGGACAGATACGCAGTATTTT.

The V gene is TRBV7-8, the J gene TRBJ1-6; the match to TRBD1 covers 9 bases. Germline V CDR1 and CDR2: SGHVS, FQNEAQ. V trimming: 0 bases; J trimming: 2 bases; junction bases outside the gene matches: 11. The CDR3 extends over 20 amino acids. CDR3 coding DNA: TGTGCCAGCAGCTTAGCTGGGGACAGGGAGTATGCGCCCTATAATTCACCCCTCCACTTT. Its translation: CASSLAGDREYAPYNSPLHF.

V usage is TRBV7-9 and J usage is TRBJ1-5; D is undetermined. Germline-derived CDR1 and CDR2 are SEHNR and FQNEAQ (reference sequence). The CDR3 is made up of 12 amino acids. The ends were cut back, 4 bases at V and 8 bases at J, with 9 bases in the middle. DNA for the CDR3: TGTGCCAGCAGCTCCCCTCCCGAGCCCCAGCATTTT. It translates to CASSSPPEPQHF.

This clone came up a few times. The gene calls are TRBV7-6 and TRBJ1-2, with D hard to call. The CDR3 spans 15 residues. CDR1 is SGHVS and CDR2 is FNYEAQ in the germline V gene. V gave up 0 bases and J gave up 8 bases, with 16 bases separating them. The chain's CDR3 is CASSLAGPGSGGYTF. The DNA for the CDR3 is TGTGCCAGCAGCTTAGCAGGCCCGGGTTCGGGAGGCTACACCTTC.

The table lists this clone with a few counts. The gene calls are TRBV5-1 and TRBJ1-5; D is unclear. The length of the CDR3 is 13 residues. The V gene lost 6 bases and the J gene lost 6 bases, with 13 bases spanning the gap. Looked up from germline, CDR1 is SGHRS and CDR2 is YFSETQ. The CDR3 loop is CASNPWPAQPQHF. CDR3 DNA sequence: TGCGCCAGCAACCCTTGGCCCGCTCAGCCCCAGCATTTT. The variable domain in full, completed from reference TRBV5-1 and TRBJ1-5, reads KAGVTQTPRYLIKTRGQQVTLSCSPISGHRSVSWYQQTPGQGLQFLFEYFSETQRNKGNFPGRFSGRQFSNSRSEMNVSTLELGDSALYLCASNPWPAQPQHFGDGTRLSIL.